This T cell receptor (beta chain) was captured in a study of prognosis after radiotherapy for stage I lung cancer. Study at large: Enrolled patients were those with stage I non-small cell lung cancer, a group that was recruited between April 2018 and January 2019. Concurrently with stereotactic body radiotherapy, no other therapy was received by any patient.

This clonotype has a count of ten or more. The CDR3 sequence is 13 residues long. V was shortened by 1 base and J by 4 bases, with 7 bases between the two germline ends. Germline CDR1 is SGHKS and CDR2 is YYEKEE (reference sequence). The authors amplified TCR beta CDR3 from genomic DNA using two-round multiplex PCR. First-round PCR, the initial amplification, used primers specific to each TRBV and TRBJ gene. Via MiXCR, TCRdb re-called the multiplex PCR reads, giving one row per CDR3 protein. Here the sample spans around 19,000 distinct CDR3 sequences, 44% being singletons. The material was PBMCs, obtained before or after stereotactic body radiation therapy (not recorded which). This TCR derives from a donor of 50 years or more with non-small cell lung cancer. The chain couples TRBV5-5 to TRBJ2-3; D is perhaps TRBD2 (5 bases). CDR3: CASSLTSSDTQYF. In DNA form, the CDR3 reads TGTGCCAGCAGCTTGACTAGTTCAGATACGCAGTATTTT. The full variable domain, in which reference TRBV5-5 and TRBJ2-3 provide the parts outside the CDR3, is DAGVTQSPTHLIKTRGQQVTLRCSPISGHKSVSWYQQVLGQGPQFIFQYYEKEERGRGNFPDRFSARQFPNYSSELNVNALLLGDSALYLCASSLTSSDTQYFGPGTRLTVL.